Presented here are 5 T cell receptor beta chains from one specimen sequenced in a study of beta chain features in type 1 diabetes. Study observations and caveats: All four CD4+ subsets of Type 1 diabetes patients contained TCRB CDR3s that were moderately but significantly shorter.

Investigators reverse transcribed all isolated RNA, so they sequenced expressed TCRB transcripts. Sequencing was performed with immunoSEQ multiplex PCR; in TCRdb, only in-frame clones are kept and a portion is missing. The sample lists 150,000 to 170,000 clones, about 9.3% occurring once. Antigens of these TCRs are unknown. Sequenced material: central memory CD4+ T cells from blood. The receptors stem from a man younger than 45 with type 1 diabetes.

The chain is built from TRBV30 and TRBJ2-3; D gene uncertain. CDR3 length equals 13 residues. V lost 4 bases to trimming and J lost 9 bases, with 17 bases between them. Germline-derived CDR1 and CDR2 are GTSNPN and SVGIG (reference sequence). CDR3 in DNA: TGTGCCTGGAAACAGCAGTATTCTCCCACGCAGTATTTT. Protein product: CAWKQQYSPTQYF. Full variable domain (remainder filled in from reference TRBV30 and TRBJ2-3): SQTIHQWPATLVQPVGSPLSLECTVEGTSNPNLYWYRQAAGRGLQLLFYSVGIGQISSEVPQNLSASRPQDRQFILSSKKLLLSDSGFYLCAWKQQYSPTQYFGPGTRLTVL.

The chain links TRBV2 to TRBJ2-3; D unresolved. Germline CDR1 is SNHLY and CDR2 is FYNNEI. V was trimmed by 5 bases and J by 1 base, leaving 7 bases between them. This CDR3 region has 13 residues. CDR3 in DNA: TGTGCCAGCAGTTCTCAGGGCACAGATACGCAGTATTTT. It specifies CASSSQGTDTQYF.

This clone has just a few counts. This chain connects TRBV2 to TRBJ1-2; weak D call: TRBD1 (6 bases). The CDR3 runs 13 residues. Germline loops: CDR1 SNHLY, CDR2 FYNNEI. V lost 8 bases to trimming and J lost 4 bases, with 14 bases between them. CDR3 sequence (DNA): TGTGCCAGCGGACGGGAGGGGGGCTATGGCTACACCTTC. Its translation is CASGREGGYGYTF.

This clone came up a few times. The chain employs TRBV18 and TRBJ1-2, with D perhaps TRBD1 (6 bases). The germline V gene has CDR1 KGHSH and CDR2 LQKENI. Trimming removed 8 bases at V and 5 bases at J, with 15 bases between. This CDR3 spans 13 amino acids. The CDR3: CASGTGSEYGYTF. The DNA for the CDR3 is TGTGCCAGCGGAACAGGGTCGGAGTATGGCTACACCTTC.

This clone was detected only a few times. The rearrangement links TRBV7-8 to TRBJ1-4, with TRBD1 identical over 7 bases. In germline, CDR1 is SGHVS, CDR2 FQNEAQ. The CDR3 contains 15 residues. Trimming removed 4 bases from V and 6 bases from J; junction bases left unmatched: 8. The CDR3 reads CASSSNRGNYEKLFF. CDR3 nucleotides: TGTGCCAGCAGCTCCAACAGGGGAAACTATGAAAAACTGTTTTTT.